One sample yielded the 30 T cell receptor beta chains listed below, sequenced in a study of long-term antiretroviral therapy in people with HIV (dated by TCRdb to between 2021 and 2023). The immunoSEQ hsTCRB v3.0 assay was used at survey level resolution to sequence the TRB variable region. TCRdb provides this immuneACCESS table in a form limited to in-frame rearrangements. Some clones are lacking; in checked studies, under half of them reflect an unresolved V gene, and why the rest are absent is not known. In this sample the table shows 20,000 to 25,000 clones, roughly 93% of which occur a single time. Clones ranked in the top ten supply 9.2% of the sample. The sample consisted of unsorted PBMCs, taken 7.6 years after starting antiretroviral therapy. These receptors were obtained from a woman between 40 and 55 years old with HIV.

V gene TRBV12-5 combines with J gene TRBJ2-7; TRBD1 matches 11 bases. The junction had 19 bases not matched to a gene; V was cut back by 6 bases and J by 0 bases. This CDR3 contains 20 residues. CDR1 is LGHNT, CDR2 FRNRAP, per germline. CDR3 nucleotide sequence: TGTGCTAGTGGCACAGTCGGGACAGGGGGATCCCGGATACCCTCCTACGAGCAGTACTTC. Protein: CASGTVGTGGSRIPSYEQYF.

This clone has only one observation. This chain joins TRBV18 and TRBJ2-2; D might be TRBD1 (5 bases). The CDR3 covers 17 residues. Germline V gene data show CDR1 as KGHSH and CDR2 as LQKENI. V was clipped by 0 bases and J by 1 base, with 12 bases between them. CDR3 protein: CASSPPLGRGNTGELFF. The DNA for the CDR3 is TGTGCCAGCTCACCACCCCTCGGTAGGGGGAACACCGGGGAGCTGTTTTTT. The full variable domain, its missing parts supplied by reference TRBV18 and TRBJ2-2, is NAGVMQNPRHLVRRRGQEARLRCSPMKGHSHVYWYRQLPEEGLKFMVYLQKENIIDESGMPKERFSAEFPKEGPSILRIQQVVRGDSAAYFCASSPPLGRGNTGELFFGEGSRLTVL.

A single count supports this clone. The chain recombines TRBV29-1 with TRBJ1-1; tentatively, D is TRBD1 (5 bases). V was shortened by 1 base and J by 0 bases, with 6 bases between the two germline ends. Germline CDR1 is SQVTM and CDR2 is ANQGSEA. The CDR3 extends over 13 amino acids. The CDR3 sequence is CSVEGQLNTEAFF. CDR3 DNA: TGCAGCGTTGAAGGACAGTTGAACACTGAAGCTTTCTTT.

The chain has TRBV6-1 and TRBJ2-7, with D maybe TRBD1 (5 bases). The CDR3 length is 11 residues. The V end lost 8 bases, the J end lost 3 bases, and 8 bases lay between the germline ends. Per germline, CDR1 MNHNS and CDR2 SASEGT. DNA of the CDR3: TGTGCCAGCCAGACAGTCTACGAGCAGTACTTC. Encoded protein: CASQTVYEQYF.

V gene TRBV30 combines with J gene TRBJ2-7; the match to TRBD1 covers 9 bases. The CDR3 extends over 15 amino acids. Trimming removed 7 bases from V and 1 base from J; junction bases left unmatched: 11. Germline V gene data show CDR1 as GTSNPN and CDR2 as SVGIG (reference sequence). The chain's CDR3 is CALGRRDRASYEQYF. DNA of the CDR3: TGTGCCTTGGGTAGGAGGGACAGGGCTTCCTACGAGCAGTACTTC.

The chain uses TRBV4-3 and TRBJ1-5, with 10 bases identical to TRBD1. Germline V gives CDR1 LGHNA, CDR2 YSLEER. With 3 bases clipped from V and 2 bases from J, the junction kept 1 base outside the gene matches. The CDR3 contains 15 residues. CDR3 sequence (DNA): TGCGCCAGCAGCCACGGGACAGGGGGCAATCAGCCCCAGCATTTT. Translation gives CASSHGTGGNQPQHF.

Regarding this clone: A read error may account for a junction end that differs from germline. V usage is TRBV6-6 and J usage is TRBJ2-1; TRBD2 is a possible D gene (5 bases). The CDR3 spans 14 residues. Germline values: CDR1 MNHNY, CDR2 SVGAGI (reference sequence). In DNA, the CDR3 is TGTGCCAGCACGGGGAGTAGGAGCTACATTGAGCAGTTCTTC. Translation gives CASTGSRSYIEQFF.

V usage is TRBV15 and J usage is TRBJ2-7; D ambiguous. V lost 0 bases and J lost 6, with 9 bases in between. Germline loops: CDR1 LNHNV, CDR2 YYDKDF (reference sequence). This CDR3 has 13 amino acids. The CDR3 region has the DNA TGTGCCACCAGCAGAGACGGCGGCGGCGAGCAGTACTTC. As protein: CATSRDGGGEQYF.

The chain recombines TRBV6-6 with TRBJ1-2; the match to TRBD1 covers 8 bases. The CDR3 has 16 residues. Looked up from germline, CDR1 is MNHNY and CDR2 is SVGAGI (reference sequence). J lost 7 bases, V lost 5 bases, and 15 bases had no gene match. The CDR3 DNA is TGTGCCAGCAGTCCGATGGATCCGGGACAGGTCGCTGGCTACACCTTC. Encoded protein: CASSPMDPGQVAGYTF.

The rearrangement uses TRBV2 and TRBJ2-1; TRBD1 aligns across 10 bases. The germline CDR1 and CDR2 sequences are SNHLY and FYNNEI. The CDR3 consists of 14 residues. V shed 6 bases, J shed 8 bases, and the junction held 7 bases outside the gene matches. Here the CDR3 reads CASSLDRGLDEQFF. The CDR3 DNA sequence: TGTGCCAGCAGCCTCGACAGGGGGCTCGATGAGCAGTTCTTC.

V usage is TRBV5-8 and J usage is TRBJ1-6; no clear D. The CDR3 extends over 16 amino acids. Germline CDR1 SGHTS, CDR2 YDEGEE. V lost 0 bases, J lost 0 bases, and 7 bases lay in between. CDR3 residues: CASSLAASSYNSPLHF. The CDR3 region has the DNA TGTGCCAGCAGCTTGGCAGCAAGCTCCTATAATTCACCCCTCCACTTT.

This rearrangement joins TRBV13 to TRBJ2-3, with 9 bases that match TRBD1. V was pared by 0 bases and J by 2 bases, with 6 bases of the junction left unmatched. Germline V CDR1 and CDR2: PRHDT, FYEKMQ (reference sequence). The CDR3 contains 17 residues. Here the CDR3 DNA reads TGTGCCAGCAGCTTAGGGTGGACAGGGGAACTCACAGATACGCAGTATTTT. This encodes CASSLGWTGELTDTQYF. Full variable domain (rest looked up from reference TRBV13 and TRBJ2-3): AAGVIQSPRHLIKEKRETATLKCYPIPRHDTVYWYQQGPGQDPQFLISFYEKMQSDKGSIPDRFSAQQFSDYHSELNMSSLELGDSALYFCASSLGWTGELTDTQYFGPGTRLTVL.

The chain combines TRBV6-6 with TRBJ1-2; 12 positions agree with TRBD1. J gave up 7 bases and V 6 bases, and 9 bases lay outside the gene matches. CDR1 and CDR2 (germline): MNHNY, SVGAGI (reference sequence). The CDR3 has 15 amino acids. The CDR3 region is CASSNRDRGLSGYTF. CDR3 in DNA: TGTGCCAGCAGCAACCGGGACAGGGGGCTCAGTGGCTACACCTTC.

This chain uses TRBV15 with TRBJ2-3; 8 nucleotides line up with TRBD1. Per the germline V gene, CDR1 is LNHNV and CDR2 is YYDKDF (reference sequence). CDR3 length: 15 residues. The V gene end was trimmed by 5 bases and the J gene end by 2 bases; junction bases not matched to a gene: 6. The CDR3 DNA follows: TGTGCCACCAGCCCGGGACAGGTAATCACAGATACGCAGTATTTT. Encoded protein: CATSPGQVITDTQYF. Filled out from reference TRBV15 and TRBJ2-3, the complete variable domain reads DAMVIQNPRYQVTQFGKPVTLSCSQTLNHNVMYWYQQKSSQAPKLLFHYYDKDFNNEADTPDNFQSRRPNTSFCFLDIRSPGLGDTAMYLCATSPGQVITDTQYFGPGTRLTVL.

The J gene is TRBJ1-1, the V gene TRBV4-3, with D uncertain. CDR3 length: 15 residues. Deletions cut 0 bases from V and 3 bases from J, with 11 bases between. Per the germline V gene, CDR1 is LGHNA and CDR2 is YSLEER. CDR3: CASSQDRGPDTEAFF. The CDR3 DNA reads TGCGCCAGCAGCCAAGATAGAGGGCCGGACACTGAAGCTTTCTTT.

This clone was recorded once. This chain uses TRBV5-1 with TRBJ2-4; TRBD1 agrees at 7 bases. The junction had 12 bases not matched to a gene; V was cut back by 2 bases and J by 1 base. Germline V lookup: CDR1 SGHRS, CDR2 YFSETQ. This CDR3 is 18 amino acids long. CDR3: CASSLEGARVGAKNIQYF. Written as DNA, the CDR3 is TGCGCCAGCAGCTTAGAGGGGGCGCGGGTTGGGGCCAAAAACATTCAGTACTTC. The full variable domain, its missing parts supplied by reference TRBV5-1 and TRBJ2-4, is KAGVTQTPRYLIKTRGQQVTLSCSPISGHRSVSWYQQTPGQGLQFLFEYFSETQRNKGNFPGRFSGRQFSNSRSEMNVSTLELGDSALYLCASSLEGARVGAKNIQYFGAGTRLSVL.

The chain carries TRBV13 and TRBJ1-6, with no clear D. Trimming left V 1 base short and J 5 bases short, with 15 bases between. The CDR3 runs to 17 residues. In germline, CDR1 is PRHDT, CDR2 FYEKMQ (reference sequence). DNA for the CDR3: TGTGCCAGCAGCTTAGCTGGGTATCTCGGGGATAATTCACCCCTCCACTTT. This sequence encodes CASSLAGYLGDNSPLHF. Full variable domain (remainder filled in from reference TRBV13 and TRBJ1-6): AAGVIQSPRHLIKEKRETATLKCYPIPRHDTVYWYQQGPGQDPQFLISFYEKMQSDKGSIPDRFSAQQFSDYHSELNMSSLELGDSALYFCASSLAGYLGDNSPLHFGNGTRLTVT.

The V and J genes are TRBV5-4 and TRBJ2-2, with 7 bases lining up with TRBD1. Unmatched junction bases numbered 2, after V lost 2 bases and J lost 1 base. This CDR3 region has 15 residues. CDR1 SGHNT and CDR2 YYREEE come from the germline V gene (reference sequence). Written as DNA, the CDR3 is TGTGCCAGCAGCTTCGACAGGGAGAACACCGGGGAGCTGTTTTTT. Translated, it gives CASSFDRENTGELFF.

CDR3 in DNA: TGTGCCACCAGCAGAGAGGGGGTGTCCTACGAGCAGTACTTC. Translating it yields CATSREGVSYEQYF. This chain uses TRBV15 with TRBJ2-7, with D perhaps assigned TRBD1 or TRBD2 (5 bases each). V was shortened by 0 bases and J by 1 base, with 7 bases between the two germline ends. There are 14 residues in the CDR3. CDR1 is LNHNV and CDR2 is YYDKDF in the germline V gene (reference sequence).

This chain uses TRBV4-1 with TRBJ1-4, with 12 bases identical to TRBD1. The CDR3 covers 16 residues. After removal of 2 bases from V and 10 bases from J, the junction contained 8 bases not matched to a gene. CDR1 and CDR2 (germline): MGHRA, YSYEKL. The CDR3 nucleotides are TGCGCCAGCAGCCAACCCCCGGGACAGGGGGCAGGAAAACTGTTTTTT. Residues: CASSQPPGQGAGKLFF.

The gene calls are TRBV19 and TRBJ1-5; D is uncertain. The V end lost 6 bases, the J end lost 5 bases, and 23 bases lay between the germline ends. CDR1 LNHDA and CDR2 SQIVND come from the germline V gene (reference sequence). CDR3 length equals 17 residues. The CDR3 protein is CASSPSRPTRSDQPQHF. CDR3 nucleotide sequence: TGTGCCAGTAGCCCTTCGCGGCCGACCAGGTCAGATCAGCCCCAGCATTTT. Drawing the rest from reference TRBV19 and TRBJ1-5, the complete variable domain is DGGITQSPKYLFRKEGQNVTLSCEQNLNHDAMYWYRQDPGQGLRLIYYSQIVNDFQKGDIAEGYSVSREKKESFPLTVTSAQKNPTAFYLCASSPSRPTRSDQPQHFGDGTRLSIL.

This chain uses TRBV14 with TRBJ2-1; D perhaps matches TRBD2 (5 bases). V was cut by 5 bases and J by 0 bases, with 11 bases left in between. The CDR3 contains 15 residues. The germline V gene encodes CDR1 SGHDN and CDR2 FVKESK. The CDR3 DNA follows: TGTGCCAGCAGCGAACGGGGAGCCTCCTACAATGAGCAGTTCTTC. This encodes CASSERGASYNEQFF.

This chain uses TRBV4-1 with TRBJ2-1; D perhaps matches TRBD1 (6 bases). The length of the CDR3 is 15 residues. Per germline, CDR1 MGHRA and CDR2 YSYEKL. The ends were cut back, 2 bases at V and 4 bases at J, with 12 bases in the middle. The CDR3 is CASSQFPGEYNEQFF. CDR3 DNA sequence: TGCGCCAGCAGCCAATTTCCAGGGGAGTACAATGAGCAGTTCTTC.

The chain links TRBV19 to TRBJ1-1; possibly TRBD1 for D (5 bases). This CDR3 has 13 amino acids. The V gene lost 8 bases and the J gene lost 8 bases, with 18 bases spanning the gap. Germline V gives CDR1 LNHDA, CDR2 SQIVND (reference sequence). The CDR3 DNA sequence: TGTGCCAGTGGTACAGGTATCACTATGGAAGCTTTCTTT. This sequence encodes CASGTGITMEAFF.

The chain carries TRBV6-5 and TRBJ2-5, with D maybe TRBD1 (6 bases). CDR1 is MNHEY, CDR2 SVGAGI, per germline. Deletions cut 5 bases from V and 5 bases from J, with 15 bases between. This CDR3 contains 14 residues. As DNA, the CDR3 is TGTGCCAGCAGTACGCGGACAGTCTCTGAGACCCAGTACTTC. It yields the protein CASSTRTVSETQYF.

This chain joins TRBV9 and TRBJ2-5, with D unresolved. CDR3 length: 14 amino acids. Germline assignment: CDR1 SGDLS and CDR2 YYNGEE. V lost 1 base, J lost 1 base, and 8 bases lay in between. This chain's CDR3 is CASSVPGRQETQYF. CDR3 DNA sequence: TGTGCCAGCAGCGTACCCGGGCGCCAAGAGACCCAGTACTTC.

The chain uses TRBV5-5 and TRBJ2-7, with 8 nucleotides matching TRBD1. The CDR3 runs 14 residues. Germline CDR1 reads SGHKS; CDR2 reads YYEKEE (reference sequence). The ends lost 1 base at V and 7 bases at J; junction bases unmatched: 7. The CDR3 DNA reads TGTGCCAGCAGCTTGCAACAGGGGGTGGGGGAGCAGTACTTC. Its translation is CASSLQQGVGEQYF. Drawing the rest from reference TRBV5-5 and TRBJ2-7, the complete variable domain is DAGVTQSPTHLIKTRGQQVTLRCSPISGHKSVSWYQQVLGQGPQFIFQYYEKEERGRGNFPDRFSARQFPNYSSELNVNALLLGDSALYLCASSLQQGVGEQYFGPGTRLTVT.

This rearrangement joins TRBV11-2 to TRBJ1-5, with 7 bases matching TRBD1. This CDR3 has 14 residues. Germline CDR1 is SGHAT and CDR2 is FQNNGV. V trimming: 5 bases; J trimming: 4 bases; junction bases outside the gene matches: 5. The CDR3 sequence is CASSPGTANQPQHF. The DNA for the CDR3 is TGTGCCAGCAGCCCGGGGACAGCGAATCAGCCCCAGCATTTT.

The chain couples TRBV7-9 to TRBJ1-4; D uncertain. CDR1 is SEHNR and CDR2 is FQNEAQ in the germline V gene (reference sequence). The CDR3 length is 17 residues. Trimming removed 1 base from V and 4 bases from J, with 16 bases in between. The CDR3 here is CASSLGSGGSFNEKLFF. Written as DNA, the CDR3 is TGTGCCAGCAGCTTAGGGTCGGGAGGAAGCTTTAATGAAAAACTGTTTTTT.

This chain connects TRBV7-8 to TRBJ1-4, with D uncertain. CDR1 and CDR2 from the germline V gene are SGHVS and FQNEAQ. Trimming left V 3 bases short and J 3 bases short, with 14 bases between. There are 16 residues in the CDR3. The CDR3 nucleotides are TGTGCCAGCAGCTTCGAGGTTTCAAGGGCTAATGAAAAACTGTTTTTT. Translating gives CASSFEVSRANEKLFF.